The next 29 T cell receptor beta chains were all read from a single sample in a study of molecular identifiers for immune sequencing clone quantification. TCRdb reanalysed the PCR reads using MiXCR and keeps one entry per CDR3 protein. The sample has 40,000 to 45,000 distinct CDR3 sequences, under 25% seen once. Sequencing was carried out using naive CD8+ T cells from blood, with Jurkat cell RNA spiked in. The subset: FACS-sorted CD8+CD4-CCR7+CD45RA+ naive T cells. These receptors were taken from a human donor in good health. Some libraries in this study had Jurkat cell RNA spiked in.

This clonotype was recorded many times. V usage is TRBV6-2 or TRBV6-3 and J usage is TRBJ1-5; 8 nucleotides line up with TRBD1. The length of the CDR3 is 13 residues. V dropped 8 bases and J dropped 6; count of bases not matched to a gene: 6. CDR1 is MNHEY and CDR2 is SVGEGT in the germline V gene. The CDR3 DNA sequence: TGTGCCAGCCAGGACAGGGTGACTCAGCCCCAGCATTTT. It codes for CASQDRVTQPQHF.

This clonotype has ten or more counts. The chain combines TRBV7-6 with TRBJ2-3, with D unresolved. CDR1 and CDR2 from the germline V gene are SGHVS and FNYEAQ. The CDR3 sequence is 13 residues long. V lost 5 bases, J lost 3 bases, and 9 bases lay in between. CDR3 sequence reads: CASSQAATDTQYF. The CDR3, as DNA: TGTGCCAGCAGCCAGGCCGCGACAGATACGCAGTATTTT.

This rearrangement joins TRBV12-3 or TRBV12-4 to TRBJ1-1; D remains unclear. This CDR3 spans 15 amino acids. The V end lost 5 bases, the J end lost 1 base, and 14 bases lay between the germline ends. CDR3 sequence reads: CASSPFRASNTEAFF. CDR3 nucleotides: TGTGCCAGCAGTCCATTCCGAGCTTCGAACACTGAAGCTTTCTTT.

As regards this clonotype: An end of the junction differs from the germline gene, which may be a read error. The genes are TRBV10-2 and TRBJ1-1; D remains ambiguous. In germline, CDR1 is WSHSY, CDR2 SAAADI. CDR3 size: 12 residues. CDR3 loop: CASSKSNTEASF. The CDR3 DNA is TGCGCCAGCAGTAAGAGTAACACTGAAGCTTCCTTT.

This clonotype was counted ten times or more. J is TRBJ2-5 and V is TRBV29-1; TRBD2 matches 7 bases. Germline assignment: CDR1 SQVTM and CDR2 ANQGSEA. Trimming removed 5 bases from V and 5 bases from J; junction bases left unmatched: 11. The CDR3 is 14 residues long. Here the CDR3 reads CSVTGLADTETQYF. The CDR3 bases are TGCAGCGTTACGGGCCTAGCGGATACCGAGACCCAGTACTTC. Looking up the rest from reference TRBV29-1 and TRBJ2-5 gives the full variable domain: SAVISQKPSRDICQRGTSLTIQCQVDSQVTMMFWYRQQPGQSLTLIATANQGSEATYESGFVIDKFPISRPNLTFSTLTVSNMSPEDSSIYLCSVTGLADTETQYFGPGTRLLVL.

By sample fraction, this clonotype is medium-sized (0.01 to 0.1%). The chain uses TRBV20-1 and TRBJ2-3; D is ambiguous. This CDR3 spans 13 amino acids. Germline CDR1 reads DFQATT; CDR2 reads SNEGSKA (reference sequence). V was trimmed by 3 bases and J by 6 bases, leaving 13 bases between them. CDR3 amino acids: CSARSYFTDTQYF. Written as DNA, the CDR3 is TGCAGTGCTAGGTCCTACTTTACGGATACGCAGTATTTT.

This clonotype was seen repeatedly, ten times or more. V is TRBV10-3 and J is TRBJ2-7; D unclear. Germline CDR1 reads ENHRY; CDR2 reads SYGVKD. The CDR3 length is 13 residues. V dropped 0 bases and J dropped 3 bases, with 6 bases sitting between them. The CDR3 protein is CAISESASYEQYF. CDR3 DNA: TGTGCCATCAGTGAGTCGGCAAGCTACGAGCAGTACTTC.

This clonotype was seen at least ten times. The gene calls are TRBV6-2 or TRBV6-3 and TRBJ2-7, with D unclear. The CDR3 has 13 residues. The V end lost 7 bases, the J end lost 2 bases, and 12 bases lay between the germline ends. Germline V CDR1 and CDR2: MNHEY, SVGEGT. The CDR3 is CASKPPGTYEQYF. The CDR3 nucleotides read TGTGCCAGCAAACCCCCCGGAACCTACGAGCAGTACTTC.

Comment on this clonotype: A single base separates this from a much larger clone, so it may be a read error. The chain combines TRBV5-6 with TRBJ2-1, with 10 bases that match TRBD2. Germline V gene lookup returns CDR1 SGHDT and CDR2 YYEEEE. CDR3 length: 16 amino acids. The CDR3 here is CVSSPTLAGVFGEQFF. CDR3 nucleotide sequence: TGTGTCAGCAGCCCGACCCTAGCGGGAGTTTTCGGTGAGCAGTTCTTC.

As concerns this clonotype: Because it lacks the conserved phenylalanine or tryptophan at the end, this CDR3 is likely a read error. The chain uses TRBV10-3 and TRBJ2-5; no clear D. V gave up 1 base and J gave up 1 base, with 7 bases separating them. Per germline, CDR1 ENHRY and CDR2 SYGVKD. The CDR3 runs 14 residues. CDR3 in amino acids: CAISEYSRQETQYG. The CDR3 bases are TGTGCCATCAGTGAGTACTCCCGCCAAGAGACCCAGTACGGC.

About this clonotype: One junction end disagrees with the germline gene, perhaps due to a read error. The chain carries TRBV2 and TRBJ1-5; 10 bases map to TRBD1. Germline V gene sequence: CDR1 SNHLY, CDR2 FYNNEI. This CDR3 region has 14 residues. The CDR3 loop is CASSEGQGNQPRHF. CDR3 coding DNA: TGTGCCAGCAGCGAGGGACAGGGGAACCAGCCCCGGCATTTT.

There are many counts of this clonotype. The chain links TRBV7-8 to TRBJ1-1; a possible D gene is TRBD1 (5 bases). The CDR3 is made up of 16 amino acids. Germline CDR1 and CDR2: SGHVS and FQNEAQ. V was shortened by 5 bases and J by 4 bases, with 20 bases between the two germline ends. The CDR3 nucleotides read TGTGCCAGCAGCCCAAAGCGGGGGTCGGGGAGCACTGAAGCTTTCTTT. Its protein product is CASSPKRGSGSTEAFF.

This clonotype was picked up many times. V gene TRBV29-1 combines with J gene TRBJ1-1; tentatively, D is TRBD1 (5 bases). The germline CDR1 and CDR2 sequences are SQVTM and ANQGSEA. Trimming shortened V by 5 bases and J by 1 base, and 23 bases separated the two germline ends. The CDR3 covers 17 residues. The CDR3 is CSVPREDGKEGNTEAFF. DNA of the CDR3: TGCAGCGTTCCCAGGGAGGACGGAAAAGAGGGGAACACTGAAGCTTTCTTT.

This clonotype appeared many times. The CDR3 DNA is TGTGCCAGCCGTGTTTGGGGGGACTCTGGAAACACCATATATTTT. Translated, it gives CASRVWGDSGNTIYF. V usage is TRBV2 and J usage is TRBJ1-3, with D possibly TRBD1 on 5 matching bases. Between the trimmed V and J ends, which lost 8 bases and 0 bases, there was a span of 14 bases. The CDR3 consists of 15 residues. Germline CDR1 and CDR2: SNHLY and FYNNEI.

This clonotype was counted many times. The chain couples TRBV29-1 to TRBJ1-1; D is undetermined. The CDR3 runs 12 residues. The germline V gene has CDR1 SQVTM and CDR2 ANQGSEA. Trimming stripped 1 base from V and 8 bases from J, with 11 bases between. The DNA for the CDR3 is TGCAGCGTTGAAGGCTCGGACCCGGAAGCTTTCTTT. It encodes CSVEGSDPEAFF.

This clonotype appeared many times. This rearrangement joins TRBV12-3 or TRBV12-4 to TRBJ2-1; the D gene could be TRBD1 or TRBD2 (5 bases each). Between the trimmed V and J ends, which lost 6 bases and 9 bases, there was a span of 15 bases. This CDR3 comprises 13 residues. CDR3 bases: TGTGCCAGCAGCCGGGACCCTAGAACTGAGCAGTTCTTC. Protein: CASSRDPRTEQFF.

This clonotype is labeled medium-sized. This sequence joins TRBV7-2 and TRBJ2-5, with 15 bases fitting TRBD2. The CDR3 is 14 amino acids. With 5 bases clipped from V and 10 bases from J, the junction kept 5 bases outside the gene matches. Per germline, CDR1 SGHTA and CDR2 FQGNSA. CDR3 nucleotides: TGTGCCAGCAGCCCGGGACTAGCGGGGGGTCTCCAGTACTTC. Translated, it gives CASSPGLAGGLQYF.

This clonotype was seen at least ten times. This chain connects TRBV19 to TRBJ2-3; D possibly matches TRBD1 or TRBD2 (6 bases each). This CDR3 is 15 amino acids long. V lost 5 bases to trimming and J lost 10 bases, with 22 bases between them. Germline CDR1 is LNHDA and CDR2 is SQIVND (reference sequence). CDR3 DNA: TGTGCCAGTAGTCGTTCCGGGAGTAAGGGGGACGCGCAGTATTTT. Translated, it gives CASSRSGSKGDAQYF. The whole variable domain, remainder taken from reference TRBV19 and TRBJ2-3, is DGGITQSPKYLFRKEGQNVTLSCEQNLNHDAMYWYRQDPGQGLRLIYYSQIVNDFQKGDIAEGYSVSREKKESFPLTVTSAQKNPTAFYLCASSRSGSKGDAQYFGPGTRLTVL.

The CDR3: CASSQSPGQGMEKLFF. The CDR3 nucleotides read TGTGCCAGCAGCCAATCTCCGGGACAGGGGATGGAAAAACTGTTTTTT. This chain uses TRBV7-9 with TRBJ1-4, with 10 bases that match TRBD1. The CDR3 runs to 16 residues. With 5 bases clipped from V and 8 bases from J, the junction kept 11 bases outside the gene matches. In germline, CDR1 is SEHNR, CDR2 FQNEAQ (reference sequence).

This clonotype was recorded at least ten times. The chain is built from TRBV28 and TRBJ2-2; 7 nucleotides agree with TRBD1. Germline CDR1 and CDR2: MDHEN and SYDVKM. With 1 base clipped from V and 6 bases from J, the junction kept 2 bases outside the gene matches. This CDR3 is built from 14 residues. CDR3 amino acids: CASSLFQGAGELFF. CDR3 coding DNA: TGTGCCAGCAGTTTATTCCAGGGGGCCGGGGAGCTGTTTTTT.

This clonotype was recorded at least ten times. The genes are TRBV27 and TRBJ2-3; 13 bases match TRBD2. The J segment lost 4 bases and the V segment lost 2 bases, leaving 3 bases of the junction unmatched. Germline V CDR1 and CDR2: MNHEY, SMNVEV (reference sequence). This CDR3 has 16 residues. CDR3 nucleotide sequence: TGTGCCAGCAGTTTAACTAGCGGGGGGGCCCCAGATACGCAGTATTTT. It is translated as CASSLTSGGAPDTQYF.

With regard to this clonotype: A much larger clone sits a single nucleotide away, making a read error possible. The V gene is TRBV19, the J gene TRBJ2-3, with TRBD2 identical over 9 bases. Germline V CDR1 and CDR2: LNHDA, SQIVND (reference sequence). This CDR3 spans 19 amino acids. With 6 bases clipped from V and 0 bases from J, the junction kept 16 bases outside the gene matches. CDR3 DNA sequence: TGTGCCAGTAGCCCTCCGGAGGGGACTAGCAGAGCTAGCACAGATACGCAGTATTTT. The encoded protein is CASSPPEGTSRASTDTQYF.

This clonotype was picked up many times. The chain employs TRBV14 and TRBJ2-1; 7 bases fit TRBD1. CDR3 length: 14 residues. Germline V CDR1 and CDR2: SGHDN, FVKESK. Losses at the gene ends were 2 bases for V and 8 bases for J; bases not matched to a gene: 6. As DNA, the CDR3 is TGTGCCAGCAGCCAACAGACAGGGCTGGATGAGCAGTTCTTC. Translation: CASSQQTGLDEQFF. The full variable domain, in which reference TRBV14 and TRBJ2-1 provide the parts outside the CDR3, is EAGVTQFPSHSVIEKGQTVTLRCDPISGHDNLYWYRRVMGKEIKFLLHFVKESKQDESGMPNNRFLAERTGGTYSTLKVQPAELEDSGVYFCASSQQTGLDEQFFGPGTRLTVL.

In this sample, this clonotype turned up many times. The rearrangement links TRBV12-3 or TRBV12-4 to TRBJ2-1; 10 bases are a match to TRBD1. The junction had 7 bases not matched to a gene; V was cut back by 7 bases and J by 4 bases. This CDR3 region has 15 residues. The CDR3 reads CASKTRDRGYNEQFF. The DNA of the CDR3 is TGTGCCAGCAAAACACGGGACAGGGGATACAATGAGCAGTTCTTC.

The sample holds many counts of this clonotype. V is TRBV19 and J is TRBJ1-1; possibly TRBD1 for D (5 bases). The CDR3 runs to 13 residues. Germline lookup yields CDR1 LNHDA and CDR2 SQIVND (reference sequence). Trimming stripped 1 base from V and 5 bases from J, with 8 bases between. The CDR3 region is CASSIGGATEAFF. The CDR3 bases are TGTGCCAGTAGTATAGGGGGCGCAACTGAAGCTTTCTTT. The whole variable domain, filled in from reference TRBV19 and TRBJ1-1, reads DGGITQSPKYLFRKEGQNVTLSCEQNLNHDAMYWYRQDPGQGLRLIYYSQIVNDFQKGDIAEGYSVSREKKESFPLTVTSAQKNPTAFYLCASSIGGATEAFFGQGTRLTVV.

This clonotype was found many times. The J gene is TRBJ2-3, the V gene TRBV7-9, with D hard to call. Germline assignment: CDR1 SEHNR and CDR2 FQNEAQ (reference sequence). Between the trimmed V and J ends, which lost 1 base and 0 bases, there was a span of 8 bases. The CDR3 spans 15 residues. CDR3: CASSLVAGSTDTQYF. The CDR3 DNA is TGTGCCAGCAGCTTAGTTGCCGGTAGCACAGATACGCAGTATTTT.

The chain combines TRBV28 with TRBJ2-7; D is possibly TRBD1 (6 bases). Germline-derived CDR1 and CDR2 are MDHEN and SYDVKM. V was shortened by 7 bases and J by 5 bases, with 15 bases between the two germline ends. The CDR3 extends over 13 amino acids. Here the CDR3 DNA reads TGTGCCAGCAAAAAGCCAGGGGCCCACGAGCAGTACTTC. Residues: CASKKPGAHEQYF.

Remarks on this clonotype: Here the CDR3 omits its conserved ending phenylalanine or tryptophan, so a read error is the likely source. The J gene is TRBJ1-1, the V gene TRBV19; possible D gene TRBD1, 6 bases. The CDR3 contains 12 residues. The V and J ends lost 11 bases and 5 bases respectively, with 15 bases between them. Germline loops: CDR1 LNHDA, CDR2 SQIVND (reference sequence). The CDR3 nucleotides are TGTGCCGGTAATGTAGGGGGGACTGAAGCTTTCCTT. It encodes CAGNVGGTEAFL.

There are many counts of this clonotype. This chain uses TRBV11-2 with TRBJ2-1; 8 nucleotides line up with TRBD1. In germline, CDR1 is SGHAT, CDR2 FQNNGV. Germline trimming cut 0 bases from V and 3 bases from J; bases unmatched to any gene: 4. The CDR3 totals 16 residues. The CDR3 protein is CASSLDTTGGYNEQFF. The DNA for the CDR3 is TGTGCCAGCAGCTTAGATACAACAGGGGGCTACAATGAGCAGTTCTTC.